These T cell receptor beta chains were read from a single sample in a study of T cell responses to AZD1222 COVID-19 vaccine. The repertoire was sequenced with immunoSEQ multiplex PCR; TCRdb's copy has only in-frame clones and lacks some. The data hold about 160,000 clones, with roughly 94% observed a single time. The input for sequencing was peripheral blood, taken 28 days after the second AZD1222 dose. Receptors originate from an adult who received the AZD1222 COVID-19 vaccine. Both conserved end residues are part of each CDR3. A D gene is named only where the DNA matches it firmly. A clone size is listed for some rows: how often the clone was seen (once, few, many), or a class if it is expanded.

size: -
J: TRBJ1-3
V: TRBV18
D: -
CDR3: CASSPPTPGVGNTIYF
DNA: TGTGCCAGCTCACCACCGACTCCCGGGGTCGGAAACACCATATATTTT

size: -
J: TRBJ2-7
V: TRBV7-8
D: -
CDR3: CASSRGQINEQYF
DNA: TGTGCCAGCAGCCGCGGACAGATAAACGAGCAGTACTTC

size: -
J: TRBJ2-1
V: TRBV6-5
D: -
CDR3: CASKVQYNEQFF
DNA: TGTGCCAGCAAGGTCCAGTACAATGAGCAGTTCTTC

size: -
J: TRBJ2-3
V: TRBV4-1
D: -
CDR3: CASSQVGTLTDTQYF
DNA: TGCGCCAGCAGCCAAGTCGGGACTTTGACAGATACGCAGTATTTT

size: -
J: TRBJ1-2
V: TRBV30
D: TRBD1
CDR3: CARRQGGSLSYGYTF
DNA: TGTGCCCGAAGACAGGGGGGTAGTTTAAGCTATGGCTACACCTTC

size: -
J: TRBJ2-3
V: TRBV5-4
D: -
CDR3: CASSLERTQYF
DNA: TGTGCCAGCAGCTTGGAACGTACGCAGTATTTT

size: once
J: TRBJ2-1
V: TRBV6-5
D: -
CDR3: CASRGAPIYNEQFF
DNA: TGTGCCAGCCGGGGTGCCCCCATTTACAATGAGCAGTTCTTC

size: -
J: TRBJ1-6
V: TRBV5-3
D: TRBD1
CDR3: CARSLYNSPGTGPYNSPLHF
DNA: TGTGCCAGAAGCTTATATAATAGCCCCGGGACAGGGCCGTATAATTCACCCCTCCACTTT

size: -
J: TRBJ2-1
V: TRBV24-1
D: TRBD2
CDR3: CATSPGLAGYDEQFF
DNA: TGTGCCACCAGTCCCGGACTAGCGGGATACGATGAGCAGTTCTTC

size: -
J: TRBJ1-2
V: TRBV20-1
D: -
CDR3: CSASRQANYGYTF
DNA: TGCAGTGCTAGTCGACAGGCCAACTATGGCTACACCTTC

size: -
J: TRBJ1-4
V: TRBV4-2
D: -
CDR3: CASSSTEGEKLFF
DNA: TGTGCCAGCAGTTCGACAGAAGGGGAAAAACTGTTTTTT

size: -
J: TRBJ2-7
V: TRBV7-2
D: -
CDR3: CASSLARYEQYF
DNA: TGTGCCAGCAGCTTAGCCCGATACGAGCAGTACTTC

size: -
J: TRBJ1-3
V: TRBV19
D: -
CDR3: CASSSTVSGNTIYF
DNA: TGTGCCAGTAGTTCGACAGTCTCTGGAAACACCATATATTTT

size: -
J: TRBJ2-1
V: TRBV21-1
D: -
CDR3: CASSLAVLPGSSYNEQFF
DNA: TGTGCCAGCAGTCTAGCGGTACTACCAGGTTCCTCCTACAATGAGCAGTTCTTC

size: -
J: TRBJ1-1
V: TRBV7-6
D: -
CDR3: CASSLGQGKAFF
DNA: TGTGCCAGCAGCTTAGGGCAGGGCAAGGCTTTCTTT

size: -
J: TRBJ2-2
V: TRBV5-4
D: -
CDR3: CASSHTGGANTGELFF
DNA: TGTGCCAGCAGCCACACGGGCGGGGCGAACACCGGGGAGCTGTTTTTT

size: -
J: TRBJ1-2
V: TRBV3-1/TRBV3-2
D: -
CDR3: CASSQGLEGYTF
DNA: TGTGCCAGCAGCCAGGGGCTAGAGGGCTACACCTTC

size: -
J: TRBJ2-1
V: TRBV11-2
D: -
CDR3: CASSGEGMESYEQFF
DNA: TGTGCCAGCAGCGGGGAAGGGATGGAGTCGTATGAGCAGTTCTTC

size: -
J: TRBJ2-4
V: TRBV5-1
D: -
CDR3: CASSFLTWVSLLGDVPAKNIQYF
DNA: TGCGCCAGCAGCTTTCTCACTTGGGTCTCTCTTTTGGGGGATGTACCAGCCAAAAACATTCAGTACTTC

size: -
J: TRBJ2-7
V: TRBV6-1
D: TRBD1
CDR3: CASSDRPRQGAIYEQYF
DNA: TGTGCCAGCAGTGATAGACCCCGACAGGGGGCTATCTACGAGCAGTACTTC

size: -
J: TRBJ1-1
V: TRBV30
D: -
CDR3: CAWKKGPNTEAFF
DNA: TGTGCCTGGAAGAAGGGGCCGAACACTGAAGCTTTCTTT

size: -
J: TRBJ1-6
V: TRBV6-2/TRBV6-3
D: -
CDR3: CASSYDGGDNSPLHF
DNA: TGTGCCAGCAGTTACGACGGGGGGGATAATTCACCCCTCCACTTT

size: -
J: TRBJ1-3
V: TRBV5-1
D: -
CDR3: CASSPIRTGLPGNTIYF
DNA: TGCGCCAGCAGCCCAATACGTACCGGGCTTCCTGGAAACACCATATATTTT

size: -
J: TRBJ1-3
V: TRBV2
D: -
CDR3: CASSEQGGIGNTIYF
DNA: TGTGCCAGCAGTGAACAGGGAGGGATTGGAAACACCATATATTTT

size: -
J: TRBJ2-1
V: TRBV6-5
D: TRBD2
CDR3: CASSLLAVSYNEQFF
DNA: TGTGCCAGCAGTCTACTAGCGGTCTCCTACAATGAGCAGTTCTTC

size: once
J: TRBJ1-1
V: TRBV4-1
D: TRBD1
CDR3: CASSRLTGGDEAFF
DNA: TGCGCCAGCAGCCGCCTGACAGGGGGCGACGAAGCTTTCTTT

size: -
J: TRBJ1-5
V: TRBV7-9
D: TRBD1
CDR3: CASSLGGTGASNQPQHF
DNA: TGTGCCAGCAGCTTAGGAGGGACAGGGGCAAGCAATCAGCCCCAGCATTTT

size: -
J: TRBJ2-7
V: TRBV6-5
D: -
CDR3: CASSYGHYPSSYEQYF
DNA: TGTGCCAGCAGTTACGGTCACTATCCGAGCTCCTACGAGCAGTACTTC

size: -
J: TRBJ1-3
V: TRBV30
D: -
CDR3: CAWSWVDGNTIYF
DNA: TGTGCCTGGAGTTGGGTAGACGGAAACACCATATATTTT

size: -
J: TRBJ2-7
V: TRBV15
D: TRBD1
CDR3: CATSRAGTGSYEQYF
DNA: TGTGCCACCAGCAGAGCAGGGACAGGGTCCTACGAGCAGTACTTC

size: -
J: TRBJ1-4
V: TRBV12-3/TRBV12-4
D: -
CDR3: CASSGVLNEKLFF
DNA: TGTGCCAGCTCAGGGGTTCTTAATGAAAAACTGTTTTTT

size: -
J: TRBJ2-2
V: TRBV5-6
D: -
CDR3: CASSSFSGVDTGELFF
DNA: TGTGCCAGCAGCAGTTTCTCCGGGGTGGACACCGGGGAGCTGTTTTTT

size: -
J: TRBJ2-3
V: TRBV25-1
D: -
CDR3: CASRGTSLTDTQYF
DNA: TGTGCCAGCAGAGGGACTTCACTCACAGATACGCAGTATTTT

size: -
J: TRBJ2-1
V: TRBV19
D: -
CDR3: CASSIISGDYNEQFF
DNA: TGTGCCAGTAGTATTATAAGCGGAGACTACAATGAGCAGTTCTTC

size: -
J: TRBJ1-1
V: TRBV5-1
D: -
CDR3: CASSLHGAKAFF
DNA: TGCGCCAGCAGCTTGCATGGGGCGAAGGCTTTCTTT

size: once
J: TRBJ2-7
V: TRBV29-1
D: TRBD2
CDR3: CSVVVADGRGEQYF
DNA: TGCAGCGTCGTCGTAGCGGATGGGAGGGGCGAGCAGTACTTC

size: -
J: TRBJ2-6
V: TRBV5-1
D: TRBD1
CDR3: CASSLGTGGYGANVLTF
DNA: TGCGCCAGCAGCTTAGGGACAGGGGGCTATGGGGCCAACGTCCTGACTTTC

size: once
J: TRBJ2-1
V: TRBV27
D: TRBD2
CDR3: CASTSEMVAGVSYNEQFF
DNA: TGTGCCAGCACCTCCGAGATGGTAGCGGGGGTGTCCTACAATGAGCAGTTCTTC

size: -
J: TRBJ1-1
V: TRBV10-3
D: -
CDR3: CAISAAGGENTEAFF
DNA: TGTGCCATCAGTGCGGCGGGGGGCGAGAACACTGAAGCTTTCTTT

size: -
J: TRBJ1-2
V: TRBV5-1
D: -
CDR3: CASSSGDTHYGYTF
DNA: TGCGCCAGCAGCTCGGGGGACACCCACTATGGCTACACCTTC

size: -
J: TRBJ2-1
V: TRBV6-2/TRBV6-3
D: TRBD2
CDR3: CASSPGLAGGPRRSEQFF
DNA: TGTGCCAGCAGCCCGGGACTAGCGGGAGGGCCTAGAAGGAGTGAGCAGTTCTTC

size: -
J: TRBJ2-2
V: TRBV15
D: TRBD1
CDR3: CATRDRGNTGELFF
DNA: TGTGCCACCAGGGACAGGGGAAACACCGGGGAGCTGTTTTTT

size: -
J: TRBJ1-6
V: TRBV2
D: -
CDR3: CASTSAGATYNSPLHF
DNA: TGTGCCAGCACCTCGGCGGGGGCCACCTATAATTCACCCCTCCACTTT

size: -
J: TRBJ2-7
V: TRBV19
D: TRBD1
CDR3: CASSIVGTGGYEQYF
DNA: TGTGCCAGTAGTATTGTTGGGACAGGGGGATACGAGCAGTACTTC

size: -
J: TRBJ1-2
V: TRBV7-2
D: -
CDR3: CASSLDRTVNTYGYTF
DNA: TGTGCCAGCAGCTTAGATCGGACAGTGAATACCTATGGCTACACCTTC

size: -
J: TRBJ2-5
V: TRBV5-8
D: -
CDR3: CASSLNGAETQYF
DNA: TGTGCCAGCAGCTTGAACGGGGCGGAGACCCAGTACTTC

size: -
J: TRBJ1-2
V: TRBV30
D: -
CDR3: CAWSGGSVYGYTF
DNA: TGTGCCTGGAGTGGGGGCTCAGTATATGGCTACACCTTC

size: -
J: TRBJ2-3
V: TRBV7-8
D: TRBD2
CDR3: CASGVGLVSTDTQYF
DNA: TGTGCCAGCGGGGTAGGACTAGTTAGCACAGATACGCAGTATTTT

size: -
J: TRBJ1-2
V: TRBV27
D: TRBD1
CDR3: CASSSRQGRPPPGYTF
DNA: TGTGCCAGCAGTTCGCGACAGGGTCGGCCCCCTCCTGGCTACACCTTC

size: -
J: TRBJ1-5
V: TRBV19
D: -
CDR3: CASSILSQPQHF
DNA: TGTGCCAGTAGTATTTTATCACAGCCCCAGCATTTT

size: -
J: TRBJ1-1
V: TRBV27
D: -
CDR3: CASSLFMLDEAFF
DNA: TGTGCCAGCAGTTTATTCATGTTAGATGAAGCTTTCTTT

size: -
J: TRBJ1-5
V: TRBV10-1
D: -
CDR3: CASSEPPEKGNQPQHF
DNA: TGCGCCAGCAGTGAGCCCCCGGAAAAGGGCAATCAGCCCCAGCATTTT

size: once
J: TRBJ2-3
V: TRBV30
D: TRBD1
CDR3: CAWSLGQGKDTQYF
DNA: TGTGCCTGGAGTTTGGGACAGGGGAAAGATACGCAGTATTTT

size: -
J: TRBJ2-7
V: TRBV2
D: -
CDR3: CASSEDYYEQYF
DNA: TGTGCCAGCAGTGAGGATTACTACGAGCAGTACTTC

size: -
J: TRBJ2-5
V: TRBV9
D: -
CDR3: CASSRSGYEQETQYF
DNA: TGTGCCAGCAGTAGGAGCGGGTATGAACAAGAGACCCAGTACTTC

size: -
J: TRBJ2-7
V: TRBV25-1
D: TRBD2
CDR3: CASGGLAGYEQYF
DNA: TGTGCCAGTGGGGGACTAGCGGGCTACGAGCAGTACTTC

size: -
J: TRBJ1-6
V: TRBV28
D: -
CDR3: CASIRGPYNSPLHF
DNA: TGTGCCAGCATCCGGGGACCCTATAATTCACCCCTCCACTTT

size: -
J: TRBJ2-2
V: TRBV5-1
D: TRBD2
CDR3: CASSSSGGGRYTGELFF
DNA: TGCGCCAGCAGCTCGAGCGGTGGCGGGAGATACACCGGGGAGCTGTTTTTT

size: once
J: TRBJ2-7
V: TRBV7-9
D: -
CDR3: CASSPPLSSYEQYF
DNA: TGTGCCAGCAGCCCACCATTGAGCTCCTACGAGCAGTACTTC